The present T cell receptor beta chain was sequenced within a study of tumor-infiltrating lymphocytes in primary liver carcinoma. Study-wide findings and caveats: In tumor-adjacent and tumor-blood pairs, overlap was lower than in tumor region pairs. A fraction of only about 7-25% of top clones appeared in all five tumor regions.

TCR beta cDNA was prepared out of roughly 500 ng total RNA by means of a constant-region primer. Modified slightly, ARM-PCR produced TCR beta libraries over three nested multiplex PCR rounds. For around 11 cycles apiece, the opening two PCR rounds ran with TRBV1-TRBV30 forward primers and a C-beta reverse primer. Each CDR3 protein gets one entry after TCRdb re-called the multiplex PCR reads with MiXCR. The repertoire holds about 74,000 distinct CDR3 sequences, over 60% seen once, with around a quarter in the top ten. For each extraction, RNA and DNA were obtained together from approximately 20-30 mg of unsorted bulk tissue. The study enrolled treatment-naive patients with chronic HBV infection. There were five separate regions sampled from each tumor. Germline V gene sequence: CDR1 SGHAT, CDR2 FQNNGV. There are 12 residues in the CDR3. V shed 8 bases and J shed 11 bases, with 16 bases lying between them.

This clonotype was recorded a few times. The antigen remains undetermined. This TCR was sampled from a man aged 40-49 years with primary liver carcinoma and hepatitis B virus infection. V usage is TRBV11-2 and J usage is TRBJ2-1, with D unresolved. Sequenced material: liver tumor tissue from sampling region 4. As for subset: tumor region T4, right-lateral pole. For the CDR3, the DNA is TGTGCCAGCGGCCTCGTTGAGAATAAGCAGTTCTTC. Protein: CASGLVENKQFF. Together with reference TRBV11-2 and TRBJ2-1, the CDR3 gives the full variable domain: EAGVAQSPRYKIIEKRQSVAFWCNPISGHATLYWYQQILGQGPKLLIQFQNNGVVDDSQLPKDRFSAERLKGVDSTLKIQPAKLEDSAVYLCASGLVENKQFFGPGTRLTVL.